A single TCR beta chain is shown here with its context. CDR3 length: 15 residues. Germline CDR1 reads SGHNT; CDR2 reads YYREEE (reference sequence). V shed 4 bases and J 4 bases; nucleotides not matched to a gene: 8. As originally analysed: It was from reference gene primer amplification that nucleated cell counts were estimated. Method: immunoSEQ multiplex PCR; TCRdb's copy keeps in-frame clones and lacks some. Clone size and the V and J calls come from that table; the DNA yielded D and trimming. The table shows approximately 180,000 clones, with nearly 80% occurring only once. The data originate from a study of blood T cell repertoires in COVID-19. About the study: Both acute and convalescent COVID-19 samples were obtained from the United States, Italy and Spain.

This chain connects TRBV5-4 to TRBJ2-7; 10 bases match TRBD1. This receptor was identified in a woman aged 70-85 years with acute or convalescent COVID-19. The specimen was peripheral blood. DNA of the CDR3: TGTGCCAGCAGCCGGGACAGGGGTCTTACTTACGAGCAGTACTTC. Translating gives CASSRDRGLTYEQYF. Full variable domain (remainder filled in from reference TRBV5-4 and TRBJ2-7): ETGVTQSPTHLIKTRGQQVTLRCSSQSGHNTVSWYQQALGQGPQFIFQYYREEENGRGNFPPRFSGLQFPNYSSELNVNALELDDSALYLCASSRDRGLTYEQYFGPGTRLTVT.